The rows below give T cell receptor beta chains drawn from one sample of a study of blood T cell repertoires in COVID-19. TCRdb's copy holds only in-frame clones and misses some; the assay was immunoSEQ multiplex PCR. The repertoire holds roughly 75,000 clones, with roughly 89% as singletons. The sample comprised peripheral blood. All receptors derive from a man aged 55-75 years with acute or convalescent COVID-19. Each CDR3 is given with its conserved first and last residue. Fields, in order: J gene, clone size, V gene, D gene, CDR3 protein, CDR3 DNA. D genes are given only for firm matches. Clone size is shown for a subset of rows, as once, few, many or a class of expanded clone.

TRBJ1-5,few,TRBV29-1,TRBD1,CSVEVGGQQPQHF,TGCAGCGTTGAAGTAGGGGGACAGCAGCCCCAGCATTTT
TRBJ1-2,NA,TRBV29-1,TRBD1,CSGRTGGNGYTF,TGCAGCGGACGGACAGGGGGAAATGGCTACACCTTC
TRBJ1-2,NA,TRBV18,TRBD1,CASSPPSSGTGGYGYTF,TGTGCCAGCTCACCACCAAGTTCCGGGACAGGGGGTTATGGCTACACCTTC
TRBJ1-5,NA,TRBV3-1/TRBV3-2,NA,CASSQAMGQPQHF,TGTGCCAGCAGCCAAGCTATGGGCCAGCCCCAGCATTTT
TRBJ1-1,NA,TRBV6-2/TRBV6-3,TRBD1,CASSYGAGGSNTEAFF,TGTGCCAGCAGTTACGGCGCAGGGGGATCGAACACTGAAGCTTTCTTT
TRBJ1-1,NA,TRBV27,NA,CASLLRGEAFF,TGTGCCAGCCTTCTTAGGGGTGAAGCTTTCTTT
TRBJ1-4,NA,TRBV18,NA,CASSGDSNEKLFF,TGTGCCAGCTCGGGCGACAGTAATGAAAAACTGTTTTTT
TRBJ2-2,NA,TRBV5-6,NA,CASSLGLRGITGELFF,TGTGCCAGCAGCTTGGGGCTAAGGGGCATCACCGGGGAGCTGTTTTTT
TRBJ2-7,NA,TRBV5-1,NA,CASSLSAYEQYF,TGCGCCAGCAGCTTATCCGCCTACGAGCAGTACTTC
TRBJ1-4,few,TRBV19,TRBD1,CASSIHRGSNEKLFF,TGTGCCAGTAGTATCCACAGGGGAAGTAATGAAAAACTGTTTTTT
TRBJ2-2,NA,TRBV7-6,NA,CASSPRNRANTGELFF,TGTGCCAGCAGCCCCCGCAACAGGGCGAACACCGGGGAGCTGTTTTTT
TRBJ1-1,NA,TRBV9,NA,CASSVEGRVTEAFF,TGTGCCAGCAGCGTAGAAGGCAGGGTCACTGAAGCTTTCTTT
TRBJ2-7,NA,TRBV18,NA,CASSPVRENEQYF,TGTGCCAGCTCACCGGTCCGGGAGAACGAGCAGTACTTC
TRBJ1-5,NA,TRBV19,NA,CASSFGGNQPQHF,TGTGCCAGTAGTTTCGGCGGGAATCAGCCCCAGCATTTT
TRBJ2-3,NA,TRBV7-2,NA,CASSFQGGTDTQYF,TGTGCCAGCAGCTTTCAGGGGGGAACAGATACGCAGTATTTT
TRBJ2-1,NA,TRBV14,TRBD1,CASSPHAGGTYNEQFF,TGTGCCAGCAGCCCACACGCAGGGGGAACCTACAATGAGCAGTTCTTC
TRBJ2-6,NA,TRBV5-1,NA,CASSFGSGANVLTF,TGCGCCAGCAGCTTCGGCTCTGGGGCCAACGTCCTGACTTTC
TRBJ1-3,NA,TRBV7-3,TRBD1,CASSPTGGLGGNTIYF,TGTGCCAGCAGCCCTACAGGGGGGCTAGGAGGAAACACCATATATTTT
TRBJ2-7,NA,TRBV13,NA,CASSEGDSYEQYF,TGTGCCAGCAGCGAGGGGGACTCCTACGAGCAGTACTTC
TRBJ1-2,few,TRBV7-6,NA,CASSYYEGARGYTF,TGTGCCAGCAGCTACTACGAAGGGGCGCGGGGCTACACCTTC
TRBJ1-6,NA,TRBV5-4,TRBD1,CASSLGQGGINSPLHF,TGTGCCAGCAGCTTAGGGCAGGGGGGAATTAATTCACCCCTCCACTTT
TRBJ2-1,NA,TRBV7-9,TRBD1,CASSLDRVWGYNEQFF,TGTGCCAGCAGCTTGGACAGGGTCTGGGGCTACAATGAGCAGTTCTTC
TRBJ1-2,NA,TRBV5-5,NA,CASSPSLYGYTF,TGTGCCAGCAGCCCCTCCCTTTATGGCTACACCTTC
TRBJ1-2,NA,TRBV28,TRBD1,CASTTGVGYGYTF,TGTGCCAGCACCACAGGGGTGGGCTATGGCTACACCTTC
TRBJ2-7,NA,TRBV11-3,NA,CASSLDGGEQYF,TGTGCCAGCAGCTTAGACGGGGGCGAGCAGTACTTC
TRBJ2-7,NA,TRBV28,NA,CASSMPTGLYEQYF,TGTGCCAGCAGTATGCCAACAGGGCTCTACGAGCAGTACTTC
TRBJ2-7,NA,TRBV30,TRBD1,CAWKQGANYEQYF,TGTGCCTGGAAACAGGGGGCTAACTACGAGCAGTACTTC
TRBJ2-1,NA,TRBV5-4,NA,CASSLFPGSEDNEQFF,TGTGCCAGCAGCTTGTTTCCGGGGAGCGAGGACAATGAGCAGTTCTTC
TRBJ2-1,NA,TRBV5-1,NA,CASSLGTALDEQFF,TGCGCCAGCAGCTTGGGGACAGCCCTCGATGAGCAGTTCTTC
TRBJ2-3,NA,TRBV5-6,NA,CASSPSRRKYF,TGTGCCAGCAGCCCCTCCCGGAGAAAGTATTTT
TRBJ2-2,NA,TRBV5-1,TRBD1,CASSTGTGGTGELFF,TGCGCCAGCAGTACCGGGACAGGGGGCACCGGGGAGCTGTTTTTT
TRBJ1-6,NA,TRBV3-1/TRBV3-2,TRBD1,CASSQRDRGRLYSPLHF,TGTGCCAGCAGCCAACGCGACAGGGGGCGATTGTACTCACCCCTCCACTTT
TRBJ1-2,NA,TRBV9,TRBD1,CASSVGGGAYQGQANYGYTF,TGTGCCAGCAGCGTAGGAGGTGGGGCCTACCAGGGACAGGCCAACTATGGCTACACCTTC
TRBJ1-1,NA,TRBV29-1,NA,CSVELFDGTEAFF,TGCAGCGTTGAGCTATTTGATGGCACTGAAGCTTTCTTT
TRBJ2-7,NA,TRBV4-2,NA,CASSQEQGDAYEQYF,TGTGCCAGCAGCCAAGAACAGGGTGACGCCTACGAGCAGTACTTC
TRBJ2-7,NA,TRBV7-9,NA,CASSLVDGRAEQYF,TGTGCCAGCAGCCTGGTGGATGGGCGGGCCGAGCAGTACTTC
TRBJ1-5,NA,TRBV19,TRBD1,CASSIGTGGQPQHF,TGTGCCAGTAGTATTGGGACAGGGGGTCAGCCCCAGCATTTT
TRBJ1-5,NA,TRBV3-1/TRBV3-2,TRBD1,CASSQDYRGLQPQHF,TGTGCCAGCAGCCAAGATTACAGGGGGCTTCAGCCCCAGCATTTT
TRBJ1-1,NA,TRBV6-5,NA,CASSYSTGINEAFF,TGTGCCAGCAGTTACTCGACCGGGATTAATGAAGCTTTCTTT
TRBJ1-1,few,TRBV5-6,NA,CASKSTVNTEAFF,TGTGCCAGCAAATCCACGGTGAACACTGAAGCTTTCTTT
TRBJ1-2,NA,TRBV19,NA,CASSPGENYGYTF,TGTGCCAGTAGCCCGGGAGAAAACTATGGCTACACCTTC
TRBJ1-2,NA,TRBV29-1,NA,CSVDRLNYGYTF,TGCAGCGTCGACAGGCTTAACTATGGCTACACCTTC
TRBJ2-5,once,TRBV6-5,TRBD1,CASSYEGATQETQYF,TGTGCCAGCAGTTACGAGGGGGCTACACAAGAGACCCAGTACTTC
TRBJ2-7,NA,TRBV10-3,NA,CAISESTRDEQYF,TGTGCCATCAGTGAGTCGACTCGGGACGAGCAGTACTTC
TRBJ2-1,NA,TRBV5-4,TRBD2,CASSPGLVRYNEQFF,TGTGCCAGCAGCCCGGGACTAGTCCGATACAATGAGCAGTTCTTC
TRBJ2-7,NA,TRBV12-5,TRBD1,CASGPGQGHEQYF,TGTGCTAGTGGCCCGGGACAGGGGCACGAGCAGTACTTC
TRBJ2-7,once,TRBV7-9,NA,CASSPRQVLDEQYF,TGTGCCAGCAGCCCCCGACAGGTCCTCGACGAGCAGTACTTC
TRBJ1-3,NA,TRBV15,NA,CATSRDLSGGNTIYF,TGTGCCACCAGCAGAGATCTTTCAGGCGGAAACACCATATATTTT
TRBJ1-6,few,TRBV19,TRBD1,CASSNTGGDNSPLHF,TGTGCCAGTAGTAATACAGGGGGCGATAATTCACCCCTCCACTTT
TRBJ2-1,NA,TRBV12-5,TRBD2,CASGLRLAGVNEQFF,TGTGCTAGTGGTTTGAGACTAGCGGGAGTTAATGAGCAGTTCTTC
TRBJ2-2,NA,TRBV6-5,NA,CASSYADRFNTGELFF,TGTGCCAGCAGTTACGCCGACAGATTCAACACCGGGGAGCTGTTTTTT